One and the same sample provided the 17 T cell receptor beta chains below, sequenced in a study of blood T cell repertoires in COVID-19. The protocol was immunoSEQ multiplex PCR, while the TCRdb copy is restricted to in-frame clones and leaves out a portion. Among some 90,000 clones listed, 90% to 95% were seen once. Sequenced input: peripheral blood. These receptor sequences come from a woman aged 45-65 years in a cohort sampled during active COVID-19.

The chain carries TRBV3-1 (or the pseudogene TRBV3-2) and TRBJ1-2; the match to TRBD1 covers 10 bases. The CDR3 is 15 amino acids. Unmatched junction bases numbered 3, after V lost 1 base and J lost 4 bases. CDR1 and CDR2 (germline): LGHDT, YNNKEL (reference sequence). The CDR3 DNA sequence: TGTGCCAGCAGCCAAGCGACAGGGGGCAGCTATGGCTACACCTTC. This sequence encodes CASSQATGGSYGYTF.

The V call is TRBV9, the J call TRBJ2-7, with D maybe TRBD2 (5 bases). Germline CDR1 and CDR2: SGDLS and YYNGEE. The V end was cut by 0 bases, the J end by 7 bases, with 32 bases between. The CDR3 length is 20 residues. This chain's CDR3 is CASSVERRWPDFVGKREQYF. The CDR3 DNA follows: TGTGCCAGCAGCGTAGAAAGGAGGTGGCCTGATTTCGTCGGCAAGCGGGAGCAGTACTTC.

The V gene is TRBV5-1, the J gene TRBJ2-3; weak D call: TRBD2 (6 bases). V was cut by 1 base and J by 4 bases, with 19 bases left in between. There are 17 residues in the CDR3. The germline CDR1 and CDR2 sequences are SGHRS and YFSETQ. CDR3 sequence: CASSLQAGSRIADTQYF. Here the CDR3 DNA reads TGCGCCAGCAGCTTGCAAGCGGGCTCACGGATCGCAGATACGCAGTATTTT. The complete variable domain, with remaining parts taken from reference TRBV5-1 and TRBJ2-3, reads KAGVTQTPRYLIKTRGQQVTLSCSPISGHRSVSWYQQTPGQGLQFLFEYFSETQRNKGNFPGRFSGRQFSNSRSEMNVSTLELGDSALYLCASSLQAGSRIADTQYFGPGTRLTVL.

V and J are TRBV2 and TRBJ1-2; D remains ambiguous. Trimming took 7 bases from V and 5 from J, leaving 14 bases between them. From germline, CDR1 is SNHLY and CDR2 FYNNEI. The CDR3 is 13 amino acids. The CDR3 region has the DNA TGTGCCAGCAAAGTAAAGACACAATATGGCTACACCTTC. Its translation is CASKVKTQYGYTF. The full variable domain, rest sourced from reference TRBV2 and TRBJ1-2, is EPEVTQTPSHQVTQMGQEVILRCVPISNHLYFYWYRQILGQKVEFLVSFYNNEISEKSEIFDDQFSVERPDGSNFTLKIRSTKLEDSAMYFCASKVKTQYGYTFGSGTRLTVV.

The CDR3 here is CASSLRDIYNSPLHF. The DNA of the CDR3 is TGTGCCAGCAGCTTAAGGGACATCTACAATTCACCCCTCCACTTT. The V call is TRBV7-2, the J call TRBJ1-6, with D possibly TRBD1 on 6 matching bases. Germline CDR1 reads SGHTA; CDR2 reads FQGNSA. The CDR3 loop spans 15 amino acids. V lost 2 bases, J lost 7 bases, and 12 bases lay in between.

V usage is TRBV13 and J usage is TRBJ2-3; D possibly corresponds to TRBD1 (6 bases). The CDR3 totals 18 residues. Germline lookup yields CDR1 PRHDT and CDR2 FYEKMQ (reference sequence). V was pared by 4 bases and J by 3 bases, with 23 bases between. The CDR3 bases are TGTGCCAGCAGCTCCTATATCCCACAGGGAGAGGGAACAGATACGCAGTATTTT. Translated: CASSSYIPQGEGTDTQYF.

This sequence joins TRBV3-1 (or the pseudogene TRBV3-2) and TRBJ2-7; 10 nucleotides agree with TRBD2. Germline V gene lookup returns CDR1 LGHDT and CDR2 YNNKEL (reference sequence). The CDR3 is made up of 15 amino acids. V trimming: 2 bases; J trimming: 4 bases; junction bases outside the gene matches: 5. The CDR3 reads CASSQIAGGGYEQYF. The CDR3 coding sequence is TGTGCCAGCAGCCAAATAGCGGGAGGTGGTTACGAGCAGTACTTC.

This clone was detected a few times. The CDR3 loop reads CAISETRNTQYF. In nucleotides, the CDR3 is TGTGCCATCAGCGAAACTAGGAATACGCAGTATTTT. J is TRBJ2-3 and V is TRBV10-3; possible D gene TRBD2, 5 bases. V lost 6 bases to trimming and J lost 7 bases, with 11 bases between them. CDR1 and CDR2 (germline): ENHRY, SYGVKD. The CDR3 is 12 residues long.

This chain joins TRBV3-1 (or the pseudogene TRBV3-2) and TRBJ1-6; TRBD1 matches 8 bases. The CDR3 contains 16 residues. J lost 4 bases, V lost 0 bases, and 2 bases had no gene match. The germline CDR1 and CDR2 sequences are LGHDT and YNNKEL (reference sequence). The CDR3 DNA reads as TGTGCCAGCAGCCAAGATGGGACAGGATATAATTCACCCCTCCACTTT. Amino acids: CASSQDGTGYNSPLHF.

The rearrangement joins TRBV28 to TRBJ2-7; D remains ambiguous. CDR1 is MDHEN, CDR2 SYDVKM, per germline. The V end was cut by 2 bases, the J end by 2 bases, with 16 bases between. CDR3 length: 16 amino acids. Here the CDR3 DNA reads TGTGCCAGCAGTTTAAATAGCCTGCCCGCAACCTACGAGCAGTACTTC. Translation: CASSLNSLPATYEQYF.

This chain joins TRBV30 and TRBJ2-7, with 10 bases fitting TRBD1. Germline trimming cut 0 bases from V and 7 bases from J; bases unmatched to any gene: 9. Germline V gene sequence: CDR1 GTSNPN, CDR2 SVGIG (reference sequence). The length of the CDR3 is 15 residues. The CDR3 coding sequence is TGTGCCTGGAGTGTATCCCGGACAGGGGGTTCGGAGCAGTACTTC. It is translated as CAWSVSRTGGSEQYF.

The chain combines TRBV9 with TRBJ2-7; D might be TRBD2 (6 bases). The CDR3 spans 14 residues. Between the trimmed V and J ends, which lost 0 bases and 6 bases, there was a span of 13 bases. The germline gives CDR1 SGDLS, CDR2 YYNGEE. The CDR3 DNA is TGTGCCAGCAGCGTAGTGGGGGGAACAGGCGAGCAGTACTTC. It is translated as CASSVVGGTGEQYF. Combining the CDR3 with reference TRBV9 and TRBJ2-7 gives the whole variable domain DSGVTQTPKHLITATGQRVTLRCSPRSGDLSVYWYQQSLDQGLQFLIQYYNGEERAKGNILERFSAQQFPDLHSELNLSSLELGDSALYFCASSVVGGTGEQYFGPGTRLTVT.

The chain uses TRBV9 and TRBJ1-3, with unresolved D. Trimming pared 6 bases from V and 2 bases from J, leaving 12 bases between. The CDR3 covers 14 residues. CDR1 is SGDLS, CDR2 YYNGEE, per germline. The CDR3 region has the DNA TGTGCCAGCAACCTCGGGGTGGCTGGAAACACCATATATTTT. Its translation is CASNLGVAGNTIYF. The variable domain in full, with the rest retrieved from reference TRBV9 and TRBJ1-3, is DSGVTQTPKHLITATGQRVTLRCSPRSGDLSVYWYQQSLDQGLQFLIQYYNGEERAKGNILERFSAQQFPDLHSELNLSSLELGDSALYFCASNLGVAGNTIYFGEGSWLTVV.

The chain is built from TRBV3-1 (or the pseudogene TRBV3-2) and TRBJ2-7; tentative D call: TRBD1 (6 bases). V was shortened by 1 base and J by 6 bases, with 19 bases between the two germline ends. The CDR3 runs 16 residues. Looked up from germline, CDR1 is LGHDT and CDR2 is YNNKEL (reference sequence). The CDR3 reads CASSQAQGQNFFEQYF. The CDR3 DNA reads as TGTGCCAGCAGCCAAGCTCAGGGGCAGAATTTCTTCGAGCAGTACTTC.

This clone was seen just once. The chain has TRBV19 and TRBJ2-3; perhaps TRBD2 as D (6 bases). The V end was cut by 3 bases, the J end by 6 bases, with 10 bases between. Germline loops: CDR1 LNHDA, CDR2 SQIVND (reference sequence). The CDR3 loop spans 13 amino acids. In nucleotides, the CDR3 is TGTGCCAGTAGTATGGGGGGTCTGGATACGCAGTATTTT. Its protein product is CASSMGGLDTQYF.

The J gene is TRBJ2-1, the V gene TRBV6-6, with 7 nucleotides matching TRBD2. Germline V lookup: CDR1 MNHNY, CDR2 SVGAGI (reference sequence). This CDR3 has 15 residues. The ends lost 10 bases at V and 2 bases at J; junction bases unmatched: 11. CDR3 region: CATTLGGRTYNEQFF. The CDR3 DNA sequence: TGTGCCACCACCCTGGGCGGGAGAACCTACAATGAGCAGTTCTTC.

V is TRBV7-3 and J is TRBJ2-5; D perhaps matches TRBD1 (6 bases). Trimming shortened V by 5 bases and J by 3 bases, and 10 bases separated the two germline ends. Per germline, CDR1 SGHTA and CDR2 FQGTGA. This CDR3 is 13 amino acids long. The CDR3 loop is CASSRSGEETQYF. The CDR3 region has the DNA TGTGCCAGCAGCAGGTCAGGGGAAGAGACCCAGTACTTC.